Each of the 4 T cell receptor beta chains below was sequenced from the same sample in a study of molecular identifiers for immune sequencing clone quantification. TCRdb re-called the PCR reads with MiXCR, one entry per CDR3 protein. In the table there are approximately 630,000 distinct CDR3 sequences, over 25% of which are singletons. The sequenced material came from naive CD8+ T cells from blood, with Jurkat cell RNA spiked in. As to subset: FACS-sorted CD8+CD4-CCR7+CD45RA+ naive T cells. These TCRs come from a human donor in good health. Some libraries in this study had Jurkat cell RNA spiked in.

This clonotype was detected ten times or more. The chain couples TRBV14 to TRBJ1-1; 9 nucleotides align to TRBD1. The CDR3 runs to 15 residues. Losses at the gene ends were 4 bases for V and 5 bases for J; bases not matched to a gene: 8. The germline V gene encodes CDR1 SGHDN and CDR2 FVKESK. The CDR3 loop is CASSPFGTGHTEAFF. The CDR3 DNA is TGTGCCAGCAGCCCCTTTGGGACAGGGCATACTGAAGCTTTCTTT. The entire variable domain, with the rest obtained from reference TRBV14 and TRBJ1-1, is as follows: EAGVTQFPSHSVIEKGQTVTLRCDPISGHDNLYWYRRVMGKEIKFLLHFVKESKQDESGMPNNRFLAERTGGTYSTLKVQPAELEDSGVYFCASSPFGTGHTEAFFGQGTRLTVV.

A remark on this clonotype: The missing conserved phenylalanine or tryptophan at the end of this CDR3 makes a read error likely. CDR3 coding DNA: TGTGCCAGCAGTACGGACCACCCGGGAGATCGCAAAGCCCCTTACACCACTGAAGCTTTCTTA. It codes for CASSTDHPGDRKAPYTTEAFL. The chain links TRBV12-3 or TRBV12-4 to TRBJ1-1; D remains ambiguous. The CDR3 runs to 21 residues. The ends were cut back, 5 bases at V and 4 bases at J, with 35 bases in the middle.

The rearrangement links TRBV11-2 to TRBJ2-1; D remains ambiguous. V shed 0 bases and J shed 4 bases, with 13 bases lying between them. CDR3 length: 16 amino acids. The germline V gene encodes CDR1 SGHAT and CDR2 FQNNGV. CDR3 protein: CASSLDGTATYNEQFF. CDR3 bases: TGTGCCAGCAGCTTAGATGGTACAGCCACTTACAATGAGCAGTTCTTC.

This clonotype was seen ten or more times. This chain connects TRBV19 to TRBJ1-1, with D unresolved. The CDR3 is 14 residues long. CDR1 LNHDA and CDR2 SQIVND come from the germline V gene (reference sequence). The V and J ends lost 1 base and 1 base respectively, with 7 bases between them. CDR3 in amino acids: CASSIGETNTEAFF. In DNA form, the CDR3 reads TGTGCCAGTAGTATAGGGGAGACGAACACTGAAGCTTTCTTT.